The T cell receptor beta chain described here comes from a study of T-cell memory formation after mild COVID-19. This clonotype was seen only a few times. Its target is unknown. TCRdb recomputed calls from the 5' RACE reads with MiXCR, one row per CDR3 protein. The sample has 560,000 or so distinct CDR3 sequences, about 18% seen once. Study findings and constraints: Later expanders leaned CD4+, whereas clones that contracted between day 15 and 85 were balanced CD4/CD8. Of the contracting clones, CD4+ ones lay mainly in CM and EM, and CD8+ ones in EMRA.

This TCR was sampled from an adult woman who had mild COVID-19 (a few samples of this study predate the infection). Cell type and time point are not known. The sequencing input was PBMCs or a T cell subset sorted from them (not recorded which).

CDR3 in DNA: TGTGCCAGCAGCCAAGATCCCCCCAGCGGGGGGGCTAACCAAGAGACCCAGTACTTC. Protein: CASSQDPPSGGANQETQYF. This rearrangement joins TRBV4-2 to TRBJ2-5, with TRBD2 matching 10 bases. V shed 0 bases and J 0 bases; nucleotides not matched to a gene: 10. CDR3 size: 19 residues. Germline CDR1 and CDR2: LGHNA and YNFKEQ.